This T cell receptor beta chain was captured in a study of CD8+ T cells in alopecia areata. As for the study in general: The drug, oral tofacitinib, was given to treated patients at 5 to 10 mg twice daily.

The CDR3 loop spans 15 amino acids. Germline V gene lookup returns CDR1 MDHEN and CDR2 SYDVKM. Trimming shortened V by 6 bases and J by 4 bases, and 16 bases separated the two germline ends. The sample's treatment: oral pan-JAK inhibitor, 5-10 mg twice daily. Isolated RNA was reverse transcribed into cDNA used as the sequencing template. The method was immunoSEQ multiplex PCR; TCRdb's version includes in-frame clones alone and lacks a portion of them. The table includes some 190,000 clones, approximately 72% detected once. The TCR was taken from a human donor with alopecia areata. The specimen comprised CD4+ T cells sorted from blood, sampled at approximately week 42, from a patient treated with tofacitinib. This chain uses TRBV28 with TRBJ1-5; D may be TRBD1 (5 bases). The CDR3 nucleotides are TGTGCCAGCAGGTTGGCATTGGGGGGAAATCAGCCCCAGCATTTT. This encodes CASRLALGGNQPQHF.